This passage covers 20 T cell receptor beta chains from one sample sequenced in a study of lymphopenia after photon versus proton radiotherapy. Only in-frame clones appear in the TCRdb table, and some are missing; sequencing was by immunoSEQ multiplex PCR. Of 9,500 to 15,000 clones in the sample, roughly 90% are singletons; the top ten hold 3% to 4%. The input for sequencing was peripheral blood, taken from a patient treated with proton-based radiotherapy. The receptors shown here come from a man in his 60s with pancreatic cancer.

The chain is built from TRBV7-2 and TRBJ1-5; D is uncertain. The CDR3 covers 13 residues. V was shortened by 2 bases and J by 6 bases, with 8 bases between the two germline ends. CDR1 and CDR2 from the germline V gene are SGHTA and FQGNSA. CDR3 in DNA: TGTGCCAGCAGCTTAACCAACACTCAGCCCCAGCATTTT. Residues: CASSLTNTQPQHF.

The V gene is TRBV14, the J gene TRBJ2-1; D perhaps matches TRBD1 (7 bases). Looked up from germline, CDR1 is SGHDN and CDR2 is FVKESK. Trimming cost V 4 bases and J 7 bases, with 17 bases left between them. The CDR3 sequence is 15 residues long. The CDR3 protein is CASSPWMAGGNEQFF. The CDR3 DNA reads TGTGCCAGCAGCCCCTGGATGGCAGGGGGGAATGAGCAGTTCTTC. Based on the CDR3 plus reference TRBV14 and TRBJ2-1, the full variable domain is EAGVTQFPSHSVIEKGQTVTLRCDPISGHDNLYWYRRVMGKEIKFLLHFVKESKQDESGMPNNRFLAERTGGTYSTLKVQPAELEDSGVYFCASSPWMAGGNEQFFGPGTRLTVL.

The genes are TRBV6-5 and TRBJ2-4; D is unresolved. Germline V gives CDR1 MNHEY, CDR2 SVGAGI. The V end lost 6 bases, the J end lost 0 bases, and 3 bases lay between the germline ends. This CDR3 contains 12 residues. CDR3 sequence (DNA): TGTGCCAGCAGGGGAGCCAAAAACATTCAGTACTTC. This encodes CASRGAKNIQYF.

The sample holds one count of this clone. The rearrangement uses TRBV28 and TRBJ2-1; weak D call: TRBD2 (6 bases). The V end lost 1 base, the J end lost 1 base, and 17 bases lay between the germline ends. CDR3 length: 18 residues. Germline V gene lookup returns CDR1 MDHEN and CDR2 SYDVKM. The DNA of the CDR3 is TGTGCCAGCAGTTTATCCCGGGACTTACACGGGTCCTACAATGAGCAGTTCTTC. This encodes CASSLSRDLHGSYNEQFF.

J is TRBJ2-2 and V is TRBV7-3; D not certain. Trimming removed 8 bases from V and 0 bases from J, with 7 bases in between. The CDR3 runs to 13 residues. Germline CDR1 SGHTA, CDR2 FQGTGA. CDR3 loop: CASGRPNTGELFF. In DNA, the CDR3 is TGTGCCAGCGGGCGGCCGAACACCGGGGAGCTGTTTTTT.

This chain links TRBV6-6 with TRBJ2-7; D remains ambiguous. The germline V gene has CDR1 MNHNY and CDR2 SVGAGI (reference sequence). This CDR3 contains 13 residues. Trimming cost V 0 bases and J 2 bases, with 5 bases left between them. CDR3 in DNA: TGTGCCAGCAGTTACTCCGGAGCCTACGAGCAGTACTTC. It yields the protein CASSYSGAYEQYF.

The chain is built from TRBV18 and TRBJ2-1; D may be TRBD2 (6 bases). The CDR3 totals 14 residues. Germline loops: CDR1 KGHSH, CDR2 LQKENI. V lost 6 bases and J 5 bases, leaving 14 bases between the germline ends. Here the CDR3 reads CASSQQRANNEQFF. CDR3 in DNA: TGTGCCAGCTCGCAGCAGCGGGCCAACAATGAGCAGTTCTTC.

The chain combines TRBV30 with TRBJ1-3; TRBD1 is a possible D gene (6 bases). This CDR3 has 12 residues. Germline CDR1 GTSNPN, CDR2 SVGIG (reference sequence). Trimming took 8 bases from V and 3 from J, leaving 11 bases between them. The CDR3 nucleotides are TGTGCCGGGACATTTTATGGAAACACCATATATTTT. Its protein is CAGTFYGNTIYF.

This sequence joins TRBV9 and TRBJ2-2, with a tentative D call TRBD1 (6 bases). The germline gives CDR1 SGDLS, CDR2 YYNGEE. The germline V and J ends were trimmed by 0 bases and 5 bases, with 11 bases remaining between them. The CDR3 covers 15 residues. CDR3 DNA: TGTGCCAGCAGCGTAGGGGGCAGGGGAACCGGGGAGCTGTTTTTT. Encoded protein: CASSVGGRGTGELFF.

This chain joins TRBV4-1 and TRBJ2-3; 9 bases are a match to TRBD1. This CDR3 has 15 amino acids. Germline CDR1 and CDR2: MGHRA and YSYEKL. V was clipped by 6 bases and J by 1 base; unmatched bases: 5. The CDR3 sequence is CASSRDRGGTDTQYF. The CDR3 region has the DNA TGCGCCAGCAGTCGCGACAGGGGGGGCACAGATACGCAGTATTTT.

The genes are TRBV27 and TRBJ1-5, with TRBD1 matching over 7 bases. Germline assignment: CDR1 MNHEY and CDR2 SMNVEV (reference sequence). V shed 4 bases and J 1 base; nucleotides not matched to a gene: 7. The CDR3 length is 16 residues. The CDR3 here is CASSSWTGSSNQPQHF. The CDR3 nucleotides read TGTGCCAGCAGTTCATGGACAGGCTCAAGCAATCAGCCCCAGCATTTT.

V is TRBV11-3 and J is TRBJ2-7; no definite D call. The CDR3 is 15 amino acids. V gave up 5 bases and J gave up 0 bases, with 14 bases separating them. Germline assignment: CDR1 SGHNT and CDR2 YENEEA. This chain's CDR3 is CASSLSALSSYEQYF. CDR3 sequence (DNA): TGTGCCAGCAGCCTCAGTGCACTGAGCTCCTACGAGCAGTACTTC. The complete variable domain, with remaining parts taken from reference TRBV11-3 and TRBJ2-7, reads EAGVVQSPRYKIIEKKQPVAFWCNPISGHNTLYWYLQNLGQGPELLIRYENEEAVDDSQLPKDRFSAERLKGVDSTLKIQPAELGDSAVYLCASSLSALSSYEQYFGPGTRLTVT.

V gene TRBV5-4 combines with J gene TRBJ1-2, with a tentative D call TRBD1 (6 bases). The length of the CDR3 is 14 residues. Deletions cut 0 bases from V and 4 bases from J, with 10 bases between. Germline assignment: CDR1 SGHNT and CDR2 YYREEE (reference sequence). CDR3 sequence: CASSLGGGSYGYTF. CDR3 sequence (DNA): TGTGCCAGCAGCTTGGGTGGGGGCAGCTATGGCTACACCTTC.

This clone has just one count. The genes are TRBV18 and TRBJ1-5, with D perhaps matching TRBD1 (5 bases). V lost 5 bases, J lost 4 bases, and 12 bases lay in between. Germline assignment: CDR1 KGHSH and CDR2 LQKENI. The CDR3 is 14 amino acids. CDR3 residues: CASSRGPSNQPQHF. CDR3 DNA: TGTGCCAGCTCAAGGGGTCCTTCGAATCAGCCCCAGCATTTT.

This chain joins TRBV6-1 and TRBJ1-1; D call uncertain. The V gene lost 6 bases and the J gene lost 3 bases, with 17 bases spanning the gap. The germline gives CDR1 MNHNS, CDR2 SASEGT. The CDR3 is 15 amino acids. The CDR3, as DNA: TGTGCCAGCAGCCCATTGGGGAGGAGGGACACTGAAGCTTTCTTT. Translating it yields CASSPLGRRDTEAFF.

This clone has only one observation. This sequence joins TRBV14 and TRBJ2-1; unclear D gene. V was cut by 1 base and J by 1 base, with 17 bases left in between. Germline V gene sequence: CDR1 SGHDN, CDR2 FVKESK. This CDR3 comprises 18 residues. The CDR3 is CASSQVTGRPRSYNEQFF. The DNA of the CDR3 is TGTGCCAGCAGCCAAGTAACGGGCCGCCCTCGTTCCTACAATGAGCAGTTCTTC.

This sequence joins TRBV5-6 and TRBJ2-7, with D unresolved. Trimming stripped 5 bases from V and 5 bases from J, with 8 bases between. CDR3 size: 11 residues. The V gene's germline CDR1 is SGHDT and CDR2 YYEEEE. The CDR3 DNA follows: TGTGCCAGCAGACTTGCTGACGAGCAGTACTTC. It specifies CASRLADEQYF.

The rearrangement links TRBV27 to TRBJ2-7, with 7 bases lining up with TRBD2. Germline CDR1 and CDR2: MNHEY and SMNVEV (reference sequence). V gave up 5 bases and J gave up 0 bases; unmatched junction bases: 13. The CDR3 has 17 amino acids. The CDR3 coding sequence is TGTGCCAGCAGTCTAATACCCGGCGGGAGATCCTCCTACGAGCAGTACTTC. Its protein is CASSLIPGGRSSYEQYF.

In its sample, this clone was seen once. CDR3 sequence (DNA): TGCGCCAGCAGCCAGGGCACTGAAGCTTTCTTT. As protein: CASSQGTEAFF. The chain employs TRBV4-1 and TRBJ1-1; D call uncertain. In germline, CDR1 is MGHRA, CDR2 YSYEKL. Trimming pared 3 bases from V and 4 bases from J, leaving 3 bases between. This CDR3 has 11 amino acids.

The CDR3 DNA reads as TGTGCCTGGAGTCTAGGGGGCAGTATAGACGGGGAGCTGTTTTTT. It codes for CAWSLGGSIDGELFF. This chain links TRBV30 with TRBJ2-2, with 7 bases identical to TRBD1. V lost 2 bases to trimming and J lost 7 bases; unmatched junction nucleotides: 10. The CDR3 is 15 amino acids. Germline V gene sequence: CDR1 GTSNPN, CDR2 SVGIG (reference sequence).